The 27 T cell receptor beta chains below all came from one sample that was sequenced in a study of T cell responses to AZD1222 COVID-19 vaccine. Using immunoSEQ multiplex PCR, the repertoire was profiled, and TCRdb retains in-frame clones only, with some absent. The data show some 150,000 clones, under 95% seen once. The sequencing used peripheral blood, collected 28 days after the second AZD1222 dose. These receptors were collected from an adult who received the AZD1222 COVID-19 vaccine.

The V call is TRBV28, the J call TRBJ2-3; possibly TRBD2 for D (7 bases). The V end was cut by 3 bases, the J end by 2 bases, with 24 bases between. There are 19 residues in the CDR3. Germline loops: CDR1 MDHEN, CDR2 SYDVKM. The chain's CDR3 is CASSFKTLAGAAYTDTQYF. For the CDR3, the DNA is TGTGCCAGCAGTTTTAAAACCCTCGCGGGGGCGGCCTACACAGATACGCAGTATTTT. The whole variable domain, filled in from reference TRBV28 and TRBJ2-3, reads DVKVTQSSRYLVKRTGEKVFLECVQDMDHENMFWYRQDPGLGLRLIYFSYDVKMKEKGDIPEGYSVSREKKERFSLILESASTNQTSMYLCASSFKTLAGAAYTDTQYFGPGTRLTVL.

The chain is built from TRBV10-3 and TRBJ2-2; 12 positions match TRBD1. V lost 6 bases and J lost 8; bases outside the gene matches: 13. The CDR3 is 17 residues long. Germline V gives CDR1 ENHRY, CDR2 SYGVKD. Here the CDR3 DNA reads TGTGCCATCAGAGATACCGGGACAGGGGGCGCGGGAGGGGAGCTGTTTTTT. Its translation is CAIRDTGTGGAGGELFF.

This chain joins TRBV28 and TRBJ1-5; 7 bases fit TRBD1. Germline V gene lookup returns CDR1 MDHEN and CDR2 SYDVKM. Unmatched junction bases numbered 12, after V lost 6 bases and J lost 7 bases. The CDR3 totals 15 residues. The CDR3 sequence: CASSLTGGGGQPQHF. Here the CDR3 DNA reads TGTGCCAGCAGCCTTACGGGAGGGGGCGGCCAGCCCCAGCATTTT.

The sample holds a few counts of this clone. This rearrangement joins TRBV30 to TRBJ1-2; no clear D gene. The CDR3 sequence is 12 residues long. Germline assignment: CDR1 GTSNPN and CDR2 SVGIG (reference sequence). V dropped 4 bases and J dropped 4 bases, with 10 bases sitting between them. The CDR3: CAWKRRAYGYTF. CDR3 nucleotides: TGTGCCTGGAAAAGGAGGGCCTATGGCTACACCTTC.

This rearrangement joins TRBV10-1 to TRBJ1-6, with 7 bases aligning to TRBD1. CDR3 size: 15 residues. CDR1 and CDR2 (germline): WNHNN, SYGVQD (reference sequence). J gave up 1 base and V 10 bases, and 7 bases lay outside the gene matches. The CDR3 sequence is CAITTGRSYNSPLHF. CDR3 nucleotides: TGCGCCATCACGACAGGGCGGTCCTATAATTCACCCCTCCACTTT.

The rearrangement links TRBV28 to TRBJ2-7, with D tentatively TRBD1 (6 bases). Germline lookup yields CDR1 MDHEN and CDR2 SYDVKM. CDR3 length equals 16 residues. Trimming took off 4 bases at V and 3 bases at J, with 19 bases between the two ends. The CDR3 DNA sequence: TGTGCCAGCAGTTCCTTAGAGCCAGGACAGCTCTACGAGCAGTACTTC. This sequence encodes CASSSLEPGQLYEQYF.

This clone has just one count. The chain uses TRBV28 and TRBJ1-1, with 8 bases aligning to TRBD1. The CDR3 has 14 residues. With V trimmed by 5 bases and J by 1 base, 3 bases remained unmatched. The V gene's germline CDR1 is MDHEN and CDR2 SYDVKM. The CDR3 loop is CASSPTGANTEAFF. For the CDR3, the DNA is TGTGCCAGCAGTCCGACAGGGGCGAACACTGAAGCTTTCTTT. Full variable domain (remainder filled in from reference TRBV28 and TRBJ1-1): DVKVTQSSRYLVKRTGEKVFLECVQDMDHENMFWYRQDPGLGLRLIYFSYDVKMKEKGDIPEGYSVSREKKERFSLILESASTNQTSMYLCASSPTGANTEAFFGQGTRLTVV.

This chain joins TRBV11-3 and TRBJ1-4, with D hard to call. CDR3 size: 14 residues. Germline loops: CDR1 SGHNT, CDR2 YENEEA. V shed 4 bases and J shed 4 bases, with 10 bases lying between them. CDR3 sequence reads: CASSYGRINEKLFF. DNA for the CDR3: TGTGCCAGCAGCTATGGACGGATTAATGAAAAACTGTTTTTT.

The chain's CDR3 is CASSEAGGPETQYF. CDR3 nucleotides: TGTGCCAGCAGTGAGGCAGGGGGCCCAGAGACCCAGTACTTC. The J gene is TRBJ2-5, the V gene TRBV2; TRBD1 aligns across 8 bases. Germline V gives CDR1 SNHLY, CDR2 FYNNEI. The CDR3 contains 14 residues. After removal of 3 bases from V and 4 bases from J, the junction contained 4 bases not matched to a gene.

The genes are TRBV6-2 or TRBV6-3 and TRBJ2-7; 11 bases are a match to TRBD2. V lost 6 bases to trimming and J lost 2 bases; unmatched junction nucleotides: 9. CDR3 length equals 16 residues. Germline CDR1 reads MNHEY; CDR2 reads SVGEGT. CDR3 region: CASSTLAGGRAYEQYF. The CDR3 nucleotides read TGTGCCAGCAGCACCTTAGCGGGAGGGAGAGCCTACGAGCAGTACTTC.

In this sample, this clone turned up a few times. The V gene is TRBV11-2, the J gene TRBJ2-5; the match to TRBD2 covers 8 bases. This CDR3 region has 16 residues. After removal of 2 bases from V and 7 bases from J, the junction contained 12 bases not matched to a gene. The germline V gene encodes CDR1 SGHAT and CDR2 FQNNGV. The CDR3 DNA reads TGTGCCAGCAGCTTAACCAGCGGGAGTGGGATGGGGACCCAGTACTTC. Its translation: CASSLTSGSGMGTQYF.

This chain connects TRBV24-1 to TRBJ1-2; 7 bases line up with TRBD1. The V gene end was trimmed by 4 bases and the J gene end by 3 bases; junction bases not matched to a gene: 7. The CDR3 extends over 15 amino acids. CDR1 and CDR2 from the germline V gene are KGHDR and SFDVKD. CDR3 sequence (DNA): TGTGCCACCAGTGACTCCCGGGACAGTGACTATGGCTACACCTTC. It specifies CATSDSRDSDYGYTF.

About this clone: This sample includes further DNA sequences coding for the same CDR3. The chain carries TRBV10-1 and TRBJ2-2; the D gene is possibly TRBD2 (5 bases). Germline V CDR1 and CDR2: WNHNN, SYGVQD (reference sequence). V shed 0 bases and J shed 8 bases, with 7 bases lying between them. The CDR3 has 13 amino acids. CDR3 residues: CASSESGAGELFF. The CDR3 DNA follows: TGCGCCAGCAGTGAGTCGGGAGCAGGGGAGCTGTTTTTT.

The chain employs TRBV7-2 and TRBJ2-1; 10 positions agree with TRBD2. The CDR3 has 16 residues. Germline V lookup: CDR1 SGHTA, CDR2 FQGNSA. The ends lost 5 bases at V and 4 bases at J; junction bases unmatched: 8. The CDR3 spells CASSPQSGRAYNEQFF. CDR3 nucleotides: TGTGCCAGCAGCCCTCAGAGCGGGAGGGCTTACAATGAGCAGTTCTTC.

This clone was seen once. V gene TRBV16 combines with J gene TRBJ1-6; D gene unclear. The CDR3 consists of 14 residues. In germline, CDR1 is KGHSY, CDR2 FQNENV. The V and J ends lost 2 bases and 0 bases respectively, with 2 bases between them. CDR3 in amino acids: CASSQNSYNSPLHF. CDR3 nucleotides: TGTGCCAGCAGCCAAAACTCCTATAATTCACCCCTCCACTTT.

The CDR3 protein is CASNPGYNEQFF. The CDR3, as DNA: TGTGCCAGCAATCCTGGGTACAATGAGCAGTTCTTC. The V and J genes are TRBV6-5 and TRBJ2-1; D is unresolved. The CDR3 totals 12 residues. The V end lost 7 bases, the J end lost 4 bases, and 8 bases lay between the germline ends. Germline V CDR1 and CDR2: MNHEY, SVGAGI.

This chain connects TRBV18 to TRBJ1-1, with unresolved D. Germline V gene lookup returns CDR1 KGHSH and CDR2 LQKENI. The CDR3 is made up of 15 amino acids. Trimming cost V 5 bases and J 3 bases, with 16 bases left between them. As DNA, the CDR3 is TGTGCCAGCTCAAGTATCCCGAGTCAGGACACTGAAGCTTTCTTT. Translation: CASSSIPSQDTEAFF.

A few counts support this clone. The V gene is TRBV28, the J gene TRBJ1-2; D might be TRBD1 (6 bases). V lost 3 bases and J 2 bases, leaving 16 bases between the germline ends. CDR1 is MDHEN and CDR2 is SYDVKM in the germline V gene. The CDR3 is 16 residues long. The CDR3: CASSFLGARENYGYTF. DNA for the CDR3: TGTGCCAGCAGTTTTCTGGGGGCGCGGGAGAACTATGGCTACACCTTC.

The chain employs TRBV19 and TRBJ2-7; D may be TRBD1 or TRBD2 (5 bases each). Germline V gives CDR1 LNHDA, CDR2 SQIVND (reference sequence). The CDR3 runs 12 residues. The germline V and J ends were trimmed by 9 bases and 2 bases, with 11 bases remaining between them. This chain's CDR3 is CARMGRTYEQYF. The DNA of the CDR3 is TGTGCCAGAATGGGACGGACCTACGAGCAGTACTTC.

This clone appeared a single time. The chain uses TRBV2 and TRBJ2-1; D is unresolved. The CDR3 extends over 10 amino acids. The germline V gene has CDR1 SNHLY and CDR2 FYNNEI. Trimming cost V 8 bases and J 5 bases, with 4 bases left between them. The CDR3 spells CASGHNEQFF. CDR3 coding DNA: TGTGCCAGCGGTCACAATGAGCAGTTCTTC.

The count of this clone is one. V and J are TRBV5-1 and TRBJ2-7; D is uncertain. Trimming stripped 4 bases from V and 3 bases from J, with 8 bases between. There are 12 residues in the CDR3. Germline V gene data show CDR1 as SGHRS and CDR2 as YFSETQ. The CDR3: CASSPAIYEQYF. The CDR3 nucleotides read TGCGCCAGCAGCCCGGCCATCTACGAGCAGTACTTC.

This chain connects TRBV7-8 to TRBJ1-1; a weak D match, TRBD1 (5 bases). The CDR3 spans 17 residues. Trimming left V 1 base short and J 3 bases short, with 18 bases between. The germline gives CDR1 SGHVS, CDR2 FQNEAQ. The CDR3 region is CASSLVRVAGRDTEAFF. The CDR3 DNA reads TGTGCCAGCAGCTTAGTTAGGGTAGCAGGGAGGGACACTGAAGCTTTCTTT. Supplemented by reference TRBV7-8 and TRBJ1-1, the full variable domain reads GAGVSQSPRYKVAKRGQDVALRCDPISGHVSLFWYQQALGQGPEFLTYFQNEAQLDKSGLPSDRFFAERPEGSVSTLKIQRTQQEDSAVYLCASSLVRVAGRDTEAFFGQGTRLTVV.

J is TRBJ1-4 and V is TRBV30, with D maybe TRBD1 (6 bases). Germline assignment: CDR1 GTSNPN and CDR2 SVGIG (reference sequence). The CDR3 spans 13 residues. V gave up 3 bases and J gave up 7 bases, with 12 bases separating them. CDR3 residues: CAWRPTGREKLFF. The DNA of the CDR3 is TGTGCCTGGAGGCCAACAGGGCGTGAAAAACTGTTTTTT.

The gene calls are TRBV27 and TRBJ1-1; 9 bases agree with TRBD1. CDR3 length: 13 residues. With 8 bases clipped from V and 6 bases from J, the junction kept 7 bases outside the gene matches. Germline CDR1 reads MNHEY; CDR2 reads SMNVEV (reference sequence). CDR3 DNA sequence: TGTGCCAGCGCGGGACAGGGTGCCCCTGAAGCTTTCTTT. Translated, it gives CASAGQGAPEAFF.

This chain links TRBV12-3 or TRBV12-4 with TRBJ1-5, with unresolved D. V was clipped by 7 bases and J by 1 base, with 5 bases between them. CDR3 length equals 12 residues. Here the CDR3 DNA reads TGTGCCAGCATCGAGAGCAATCAGCCCCAGCATTTT. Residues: CASIESNQPQHF.

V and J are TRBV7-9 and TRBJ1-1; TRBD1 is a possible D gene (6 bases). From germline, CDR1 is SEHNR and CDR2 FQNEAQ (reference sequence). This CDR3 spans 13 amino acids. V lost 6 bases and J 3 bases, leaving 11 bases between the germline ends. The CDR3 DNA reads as TGTGCCAGCAGGGCGGGGGCCTACACTGAAGCTTTCTTT. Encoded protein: CASRAGAYTEAFF. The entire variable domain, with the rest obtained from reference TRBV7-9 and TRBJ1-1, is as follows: DTGVSQNPRHKITKRGQNVTFRCDPISEHNRLYWYRQTLGQGPEFLTYFQNEAQLEKSRLLSDRFSAERPKGSFSTLEIQRTEQGDSAMYLCASRAGAYTEAFFGQGTRLTVV.

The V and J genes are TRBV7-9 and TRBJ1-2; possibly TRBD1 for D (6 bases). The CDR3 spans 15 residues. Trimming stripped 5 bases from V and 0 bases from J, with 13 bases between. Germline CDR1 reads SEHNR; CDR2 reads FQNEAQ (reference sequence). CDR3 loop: CASSLQGGSNYGYTF. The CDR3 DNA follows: TGTGCCAGCAGCCTACAGGGTGGGTCTAACTATGGCTACACCTTC.